Presented here are 27 T cell receptor beta chains from one specimen sequenced in a study of beta chain features in type 1 diabetes. Every isolated RNA sample was fully reverse transcribed, so sequencing captured expressed TCRB transcripts. Measured with immunoSEQ multiplex PCR; TCRdb has only the in-frame clones, and not every one. This table has under 450,000 clones, 14% appearing once. The sequenced sample consisted of naive CD4+ T cells from blood. The receptors originated from a young man in good health.

The sample holds a few counts of this clone. The chain couples TRBV29-1 to TRBJ1-4; D is unclear. The CDR3 sequence is 13 residues long. The V gene's germline CDR1 is SQVTM and CDR2 ANQGSEA. Trimming shortened V by 2 bases and J by 5 bases, and 9 bases separated the two germline ends. CDR3 amino acids: CSVEFTVNEKLFF. The CDR3 DNA reads TGCAGCGTTGAATTCACAGTCAATGAAAAACTGTTTTTT. Combining the CDR3 with reference TRBV29-1 and TRBJ1-4 gives the whole variable domain SAVISQKPSRDICQRGTSLTIQCQVDSQVTMMFWYRQQPGQSLTLIATANQGSEATYESGFVIDKFPISRPNLTFSTLTVSNMSPEDSSIYLCSVEFTVNEKLFFGSGTQLSVL.

The J gene is TRBJ2-1, the V gene TRBV2; 10 positions match TRBD2. V dropped 10 bases and J dropped 6; count of bases not matched to a gene: 3. The CDR3 has 12 amino acids. Germline CDR1 SNHLY, CDR2 FYNNEI. The DNA of the CDR3 is TGTGCCACTAGCGGGGGCTTCAATGAGCAGTTCTTC. It translates to CATSGGFNEQFF.

This clone was seen a handful of times. The chain joins TRBV12-5 to TRBJ2-5; 7 bases line up with TRBD2. The germline CDR1 and CDR2 sequences are LGHNT and FRNRAP. This CDR3 contains 15 residues. V lost 6 bases, J lost 4 bases, and 11 bases stayed unmatched. Here the CDR3 reads CASGKEGLLGETQYF. The CDR3 DNA reads as TGTGCTAGTGGCAAGGAGGGACTACTTGGAGAGACCCAGTACTTC. The variable domain in full, completed from reference TRBV12-5 and TRBJ2-5, reads DARVTQTPRHKVTEMGQEVTMRCQPILGHNTVFWYRQTMMQGLELLAYFRNRAPLDDSGMPKDRFSAEMPDATLATLKIQPSEPRDSAVYFCASGKEGLLGETQYFGPGTRLLVL.

The rearrangement uses TRBV15 and TRBJ1-1, with 7 bases lining up with TRBD1. CDR3 size: 13 residues. Germline V lookup: CDR1 LNHNV, CDR2 YYDKDF (reference sequence). J was trimmed by 1 base and V by 6 bases; bases with no gene match: 2. CDR3 in amino acids: CATRWDRNTEAFF. The CDR3 DNA reads as TGTGCCACCAGGTGGGACAGGAACACTGAAGCTTTCTTT. The complete variable domain, with remaining parts taken from reference TRBV15 and TRBJ1-1, reads DAMVIQNPRYQVTQFGKPVTLSCSQTLNHNVMYWYQQKSSQAPKLLFHYYDKDFNNEADTPDNFQSRRPNTSFCFLDIRSPGLGDTAMYLCATRWDRNTEAFFGQGTRLTVV.

This clone appeared a few times. The rearrangement joins TRBV9 to TRBJ2-3, with a weak D call TRBD2 (5 bases). Trimming cost V 4 bases and J 4 bases, with 13 bases left between them. Germline CDR1 reads SGDLS; CDR2 reads YYNGEE. The CDR3 consists of 14 residues. In nucleotides, the CDR3 is TGTGCCAGCAGCCTCGAGGGTGCCGCAGATACGCAGTATTTT. This codes for CASSLEGAADTQYF.

The V and J genes are TRBV7-9 and TRBJ2-5; 12 bases match TRBD2. Germline loops: CDR1 SEHNR, CDR2 FQNEAQ (reference sequence). The CDR3 runs to 18 residues. V was clipped by 4 bases and J by 1 base; unmatched bases: 10. CDR3 nucleotides: TGTGCCAGCAGCTCTCTAGTCCAACTAGCGGGGGGCCAAGAGACCCAGTACTTC. Its translation is CASSSLVQLAGGQETQYF.

V usage is TRBV19 and J usage is TRBJ2-1, with a tentative D call TRBD2 (6 bases). The CDR3 is 14 amino acids. V was cut by 7 bases and J by 4 bases, with 14 bases left in between. Germline CDR1 and CDR2: LNHDA and SQIVND (reference sequence). The CDR3 loop is CASNGGITYNEQFF. CDR3 coding DNA: TGTGCCAGTAACGGCGGGATAACGTACAATGAGCAGTTCTTC. The full variable domain, with the rest looked up from reference TRBV19 and TRBJ2-1, is DGGITQSPKYLFRKEGQNVTLSCEQNLNHDAMYWYRQDPGQGLRLIYYSQIVNDFQKGDIAEGYSVSREKKESFPLTVTSAQKNPTAFYLCASNGGITYNEQFFGPGTRLTVL.

The chain employs TRBV29-1 and TRBJ2-5, with a tentative D call TRBD1 (6 bases). The J call is uncertain, as TRBJ2-7 better fits the DNA end. Germline V CDR1 and CDR2: SQVTM, ANQGSEA. This CDR3 spans 14 amino acids. The CDR3 loop reads CSVISRGSPYEQYF. In DNA form, the CDR3 reads TGCAGCGTTATATCCAGGGGCAGCCCCTACGAGCAGTACTTC.

The chain is built from TRBV18 and TRBJ1-2; D is unclear. The germline gives CDR1 KGHSH, CDR2 LQKENI. The CDR3 is 12 amino acids. V was shortened by 2 bases and J by 2 bases, with 3 bases between the two germline ends. CDR3 DNA sequence: TGTGCCAGCTCACCAGAAAACTATGGCTACACCTTC. It is translated as CASSPENYGYTF.

V usage is TRBV27 and J usage is TRBJ2-4, with D maybe TRBD1 (6 bases). Germline CDR1 MNHEY, CDR2 SMNVEV (reference sequence). The CDR3 sequence is 11 residues long. The V and J ends lost 7 bases and 6 bases respectively, with 7 bases between them. The DNA for the CDR3 is TGTGCCAGCAAGGACAGAAACATTCAGTACTTC. Amino acids: CASKDRNIQYF.

In this sample, this clone turned up a few times. J is TRBJ2-7 and V is TRBV2; D unresolved. The CDR3 runs 13 residues. The germline CDR1 and CDR2 sequences are SNHLY and FYNNEI. V lost 3 bases, J lost 3 bases, and 9 bases lay in between. The CDR3 here is CASSDSRDYEQYV. CDR3 DNA sequence: TGTGCCAGCAGTGATTCACGTGACTACGAGCAGTACGTC.

V usage is TRBV10-3 and J usage is TRBJ1-5; D not certain. Looked up from germline, CDR1 is ENHRY and CDR2 is SYGVKD. The CDR3 spans 16 residues. The ends were cut back, 0 bases at V and 0 bases at J, with 9 bases in the middle. The CDR3 here is CAISESNGNSNQPQHF. The CDR3 coding sequence is TGTGCCATCAGTGAGTCGAATGGGAATAGCAATCAGCCCCAGCATTTT.

V is TRBV6-1 and J is TRBJ1-2, with a possible D match to TRBD1 (6 bases). The length of the CDR3 is 14 residues. V was cut by 6 bases and J by 6 bases, with 17 bases left in between. Germline values: CDR1 MNHNS, CDR2 SASEGT. CDR3 coding DNA: TGTGCCAGCAGCCATAACAGGGATTCGGATGGCTACACCTTC. Protein: CASSHNRDSDGYTF.

In this sample, this clone turned up a few times. Other DNA sequences in this specimen translate into the identical CDR3. This rearrangement joins TRBV6-6 to TRBJ2-5; D unclear. The CDR3 extends over 11 amino acids. V lost 4 bases to trimming and J lost 3 bases, with 3 bases between them. CDR1 and CDR2 (germline): MNHNY, SVGAGI (reference sequence). The CDR3 loop is CASSFEETQYF. The CDR3 region has the DNA TGTGCCAGCAGTTTTGAAGAGACCCAGTACTTC.

This clone came up a few times. This sequence joins TRBV27 and TRBJ2-7; D gene uncertain. Looked up from germline, CDR1 is MNHEY and CDR2 is SMNVEV (reference sequence). The CDR3 has 13 amino acids. The V gene lost 6 bases and the J gene lost 4 bases, with 13 bases spanning the gap. Written as DNA, the CDR3 is TGTGCCAGCAGCCTCAGACTGGGATACGAGCAGTACGTC. This encodes CASSLRLGYEQYV.

This clone showed up just a few times. The genes are TRBV7-8 and TRBJ2-1; 7 nucleotides line up with TRBD2. V trimming: 5 bases; J trimming: 2 bases; junction bases outside the gene matches: 3. The CDR3 sequence is 14 residues long. Germline V gene lookup returns CDR1 SGHVS and CDR2 FQNEAQ. The CDR3 DNA reads TGTGCCAGCAGCCAAAGCGGGACCTACAATGAGCAGTTCTTC. It specifies CASSQSGTYNEQFF.

The genes are TRBV30 and TRBJ2-7, with 12 bases fitting TRBD2. Germline trimming cut 5 bases from V and 7 bases from J; bases unmatched to any gene: 15. The CDR3 extends over 16 amino acids. Germline CDR1 and CDR2: GTSNPN and SVGIG (reference sequence). In DNA, the CDR3 is TGTGCCTGGCTGACTAGCGGGAGCGCTACTAGGCGAGAGCAGTACGTC. This gives the protein CAWLTSGSATRREQYV.

The CDR3 region is CASSVGSRDRGQQYF. CDR3 nucleotides: TGTGCCAGCAGCGTAGGGTCCCGGGACAGGGGTCAGCAGTACTTC. The genes are TRBV9 and TRBJ2-7, with 10 bases matching TRBD1. CDR3 size: 15 residues. V shed 0 bases, J shed 8 bases, and the junction held 8 bases outside the gene matches. Germline CDR1 SGDLS, CDR2 YYNGEE. The full variable domain, in which reference TRBV9 and TRBJ2-7 provide the parts outside the CDR3, is DSGVTQTPKHLITATGQRVTLRCSPRSGDLSVYWYQQSLDQGLQFLIQYYNGEERAKGNILERFSAQQFPDLHSELNLSSLELGDSALYFCASSVGSRDRGQQYFGPGTRLTVT.

DNA of the CDR3: TGTGCCAGTAAGACTAGCGGGAGAGAGACCCAGTACTTC. It specifies CASKTSGRETQYF. The rearrangement uses TRBV19 and TRBJ2-5; 12 positions match TRBD2. V dropped 7 bases and J dropped 4; count of bases not matched to a gene: 1. CDR1 LNHDA and CDR2 SQIVND come from the germline V gene (reference sequence). This CDR3 has 13 amino acids.

The chain links TRBV18 to TRBJ2-1; D gene uncertain. V shed 3 bases and J shed 5 bases, with 11 bases lying between them. The CDR3 contains 14 residues. CDR1 is KGHSH and CDR2 is LQKENI in the germline V gene. The CDR3 reads CASSPLSQDNEQFF. The DNA of the CDR3 is TGTGCCAGCTCACCCCTCTCTCAGGACAATGAGCAGTTCTTC.

This clone was seen more than once but under ten times. CDR3 DNA: TGTGCCAGCAGTTACAGGGTCTCTGGGGCCAACGTCCTGACTTTC. Protein sequence: CASSYRVSGANVLTF. V gene TRBV6-5 combines with J gene TRBJ2-6; no reliable D call. The CDR3 loop spans 15 amino acids. The V gene lost 2 bases and the J gene lost 0 bases, with 5 bases spanning the gap. Germline CDR1 and CDR2: MNHEY and SVGAGI.

The chain uses TRBV18 and TRBJ1-1; D unresolved. Trimming cost V 1 base and J 3 bases, with 6 bases left between them. The CDR3 loop spans 13 amino acids. CDR1 is KGHSH and CDR2 is LQKENI in the germline V gene. The CDR3 nucleotides read TGTGCCAGCTCACCACGGCGGCACACTGAAGCTTTCTTT. Protein sequence: CASSPRRHTEAFF.

The chain uses TRBV29-1 and TRBJ1-2, with 8 bases identical to TRBD1. The CDR3 length is 14 residues. Germline V gene lookup returns CDR1 SQVTM and CDR2 ANQGSEA. With V trimmed by 6 bases and J by 0 bases, 6 bases remained unmatched. The DNA of the CDR3 is TGCAGCGTGCGGGACAGGAATCCTAACTATGGCTACACCTTC. This sequence encodes CSVRDRNPNYGYTF.

J is TRBJ2-3 and V is TRBV30; 8 nucleotides align to TRBD2. Germline CDR1 is GTSNPN and CDR2 is SVGIG (reference sequence). CDR3 length: 15 amino acids. The V segment lost 2 bases and the J segment 6 bases; nucleotides outside the gene matches: 10. CDR3 sequence reads: CAWSRGGIGSDTQYF. The CDR3 DNA reads TGTGCCTGGAGTCGGGGGGGCATCGGATCGGATACGCAGTATTTT.

The table lists this clone with a few counts. The chain joins TRBV6-6 to TRBJ2-1, with 11 bases identical to TRBD2. Germline CDR1 reads MNHNY; CDR2 reads SVGAGI (reference sequence). CDR3 length equals 14 residues. The ends lost 8 bases at V and 8 bases at J; junction bases unmatched: 8. CDR3 coding DNA: TGTGCCAGCCGCCCTAGCGGGGGGTCGGATGAGCAGTTCTTC. This encodes CASRPSGGSDEQFF.

The count of this clone is one. The rearrangement joins TRBV6-4 to TRBJ2-7; 8 bases agree with TRBD1. The CDR3 runs 14 residues. J lost 1 base, V lost 7 bases, and 6 bases had no gene match. Per germline, CDR1 MRHNA and CDR2 SNTAGT. CDR3 region: CASKDRVVSYEQYV. The CDR3 coding sequence is TGTGCCAGCAAGGACAGGGTTGTGTCCTACGAGCAGTACGTC.

This clone was seen more than once but under ten times. The V gene is TRBV7-8, the J gene TRBJ2-1; D is uncertain. The V end was cut by 6 bases, the J end by 0 bases, with 9 bases between. Germline-derived CDR1 and CDR2 are SGHVS and FQNEAQ. The length of the CDR3 is 14 residues. The CDR3 DNA is TGTGCCAGCAGTCGAGCAGGCTCCTACAATGAGCAGTTCTTC. Translated, it gives CASSRAGSYNEQFF. Complete variable domain (other parts from reference TRBV7-8 and TRBJ2-1): GAGVSQSPRYKVAKRGQDVALRCDPISGHVSLFWYQQALGQGPEFLTYFQNEAQLDKSGLPSDRFFAERPEGSVSTLKIQRTQQEDSAVYLCASSRAGSYNEQFFGPGTRLTVL.